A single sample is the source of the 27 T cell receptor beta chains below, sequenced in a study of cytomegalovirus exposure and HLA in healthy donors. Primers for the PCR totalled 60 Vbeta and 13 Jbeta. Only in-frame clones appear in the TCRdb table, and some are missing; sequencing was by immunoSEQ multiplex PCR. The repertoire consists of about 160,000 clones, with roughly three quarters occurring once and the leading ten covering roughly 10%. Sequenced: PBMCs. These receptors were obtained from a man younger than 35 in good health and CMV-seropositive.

CDR3 in DNA: TGTGCCAGCAAACCTAGCGGGGGGCACTCCTACAATGAGCAGTTCTTC. This codes for CASKPSGGHSYNEQFF. The chain has TRBV7-9 and TRBJ2-1, with 11 bases fitting TRBD2. The J segment lost 0 bases and the V segment lost 7 bases, leaving 5 bases of the junction unmatched. The length of the CDR3 is 16 residues. Looked up from germline, CDR1 is SEHNR and CDR2 is FQNEAQ (reference sequence).

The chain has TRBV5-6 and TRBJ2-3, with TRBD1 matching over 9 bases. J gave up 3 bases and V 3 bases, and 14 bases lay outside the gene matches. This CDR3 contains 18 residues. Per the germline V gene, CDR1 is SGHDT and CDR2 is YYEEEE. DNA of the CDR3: TGTGCCAGCAGCTCGCTCCAACCGGGACAGGGTGTGACAGATACGCAGTATTTT. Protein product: CASSSLQPGQGVTDTQYF.

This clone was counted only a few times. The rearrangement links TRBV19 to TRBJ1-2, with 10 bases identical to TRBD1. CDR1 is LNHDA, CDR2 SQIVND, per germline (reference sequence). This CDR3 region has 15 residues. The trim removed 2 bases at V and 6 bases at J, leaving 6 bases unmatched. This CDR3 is CASSIYQTGGDGYTF. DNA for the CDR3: TGTGCCAGTAGTATATATCAGACAGGGGGCGATGGCTACACCTTC.

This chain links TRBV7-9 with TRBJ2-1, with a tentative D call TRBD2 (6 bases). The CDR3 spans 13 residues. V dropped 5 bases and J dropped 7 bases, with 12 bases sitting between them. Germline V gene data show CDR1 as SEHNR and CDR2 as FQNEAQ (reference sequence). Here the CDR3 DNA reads TGTGCCAGCAGCCCCGGAGGGGAGAATGAGCAGTTCTTC. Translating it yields CASSPGGENEQFF.

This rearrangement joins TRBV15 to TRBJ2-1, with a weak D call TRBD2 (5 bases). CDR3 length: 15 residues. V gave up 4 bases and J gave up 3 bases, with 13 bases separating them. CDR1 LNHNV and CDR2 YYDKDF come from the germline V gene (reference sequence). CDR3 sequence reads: CATSIQRLLYNEQFF. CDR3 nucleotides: TGTGCCACCAGCATTCAGCGGCTCCTCTACAATGAGCAGTTCTTC.

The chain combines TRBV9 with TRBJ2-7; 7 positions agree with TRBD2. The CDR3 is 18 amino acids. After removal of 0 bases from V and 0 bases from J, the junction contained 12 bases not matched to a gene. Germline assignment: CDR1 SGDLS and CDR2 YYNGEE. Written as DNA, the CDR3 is TGTGCCAGCAGCGTAGATTCGGTGGGCGGGGGTTTCTCCTACGAGCAGTACTTC. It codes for CASSVDSVGGGFSYEQYF.

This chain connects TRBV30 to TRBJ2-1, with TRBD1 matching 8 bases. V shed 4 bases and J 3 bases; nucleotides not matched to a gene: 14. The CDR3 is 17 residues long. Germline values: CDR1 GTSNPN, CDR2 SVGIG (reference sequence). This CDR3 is CAWTYYTGQGVYNEQFF. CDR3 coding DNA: TGTGCCTGGACTTATTATACCGGACAGGGAGTCTACAATGAGCAGTTCTTC.

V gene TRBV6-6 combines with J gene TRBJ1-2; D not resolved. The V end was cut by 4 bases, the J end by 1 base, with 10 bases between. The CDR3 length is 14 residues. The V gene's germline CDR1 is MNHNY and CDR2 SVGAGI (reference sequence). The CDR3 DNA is TGTGCCAGCAGTTTTAGTAACGGTAACTATGGCTACACCTTC. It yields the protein CASSFSNGNYGYTF.

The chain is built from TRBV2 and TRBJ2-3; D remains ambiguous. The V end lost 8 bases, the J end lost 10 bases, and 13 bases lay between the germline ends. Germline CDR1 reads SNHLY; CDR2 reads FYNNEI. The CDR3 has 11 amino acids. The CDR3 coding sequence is TGTGCCAGCTGCCCGGCCCGGGCGCAGTATTTT. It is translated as CASCPARAQYF. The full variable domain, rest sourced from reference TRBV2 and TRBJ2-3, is EPEVTQTPSHQVTQMGQEVILRCVPISNHLYFYWYRQILGQKVEFLVSFYNNEISEKSEIFDDQFSVERPDGSNFTLKIRSTKLEDSAMYFCASCPARAQYFGPGTRLTVL.

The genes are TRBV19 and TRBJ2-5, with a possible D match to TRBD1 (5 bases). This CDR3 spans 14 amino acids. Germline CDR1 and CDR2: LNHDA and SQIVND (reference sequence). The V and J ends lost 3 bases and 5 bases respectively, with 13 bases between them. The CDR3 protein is CASSIGARVETQYF. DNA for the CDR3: TGTGCCAGTAGTATTGGGGCCAGGGTTGAGACCCAGTACTTC.

The chain's CDR3 is CAWSVGLGGTDTQYF. The CDR3 nucleotides read TGTGCCTGGAGTGTCGGTCTAGGCGGCACAGATACGCAGTATTTT. The chain carries TRBV30 and TRBJ2-3; D unresolved. V lost 0 bases and J lost 1, with 11 bases in between. Germline CDR1 is GTSNPN and CDR2 is SVGIG (reference sequence). The CDR3 is made up of 15 amino acids.

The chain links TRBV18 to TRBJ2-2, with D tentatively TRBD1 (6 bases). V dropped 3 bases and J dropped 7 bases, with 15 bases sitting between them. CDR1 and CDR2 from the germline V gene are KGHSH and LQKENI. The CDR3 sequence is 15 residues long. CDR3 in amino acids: CASSPRQAGDGELFF. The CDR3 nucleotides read TGTGCCAGCTCACCCCGACAGGCAGGGGACGGGGAGCTGTTTTTT.

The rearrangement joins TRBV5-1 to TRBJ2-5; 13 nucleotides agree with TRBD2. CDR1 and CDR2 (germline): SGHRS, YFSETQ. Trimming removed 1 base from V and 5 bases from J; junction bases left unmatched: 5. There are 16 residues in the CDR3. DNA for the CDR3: TGCGCCAGCAGCTTGATCGCACTAGCGGGGGGGGAGACCCAGTACTTC. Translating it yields CASSLIALAGGETQYF.

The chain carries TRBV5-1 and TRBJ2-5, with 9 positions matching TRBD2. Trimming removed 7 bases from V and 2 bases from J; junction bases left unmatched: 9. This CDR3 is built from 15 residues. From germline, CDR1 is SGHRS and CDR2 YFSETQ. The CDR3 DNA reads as TGCGCCAGCGCCCGACTAGCGGCCCGACAAGAGACCCAGTACTTC. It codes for CASARLAARQETQYF.

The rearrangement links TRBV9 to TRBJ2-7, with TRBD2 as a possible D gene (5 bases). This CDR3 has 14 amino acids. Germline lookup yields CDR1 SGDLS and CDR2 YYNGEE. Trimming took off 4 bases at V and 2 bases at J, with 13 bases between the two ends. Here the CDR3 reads CASSPRTSTYEQYF. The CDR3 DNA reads TGTGCCAGCAGCCCACGGACTTCGACCTACGAGCAGTACTTC.

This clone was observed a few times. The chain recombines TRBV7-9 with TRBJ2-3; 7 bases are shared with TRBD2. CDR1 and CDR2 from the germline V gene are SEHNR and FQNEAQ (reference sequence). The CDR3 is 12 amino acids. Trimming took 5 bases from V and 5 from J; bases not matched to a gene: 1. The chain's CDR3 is CASSRGVDTQYF. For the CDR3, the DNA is TGTGCCAGCAGCCGGGGGGTAGATACGCAGTATTTT.

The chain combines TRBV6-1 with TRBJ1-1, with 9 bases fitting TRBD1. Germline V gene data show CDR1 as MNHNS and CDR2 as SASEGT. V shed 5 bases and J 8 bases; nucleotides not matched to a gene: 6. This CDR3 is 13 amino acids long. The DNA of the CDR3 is TGTGCCAGCAGTCCCCGGGACAGGGACGAAGCTTTCTTT. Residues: CASSPRDRDEAFF.

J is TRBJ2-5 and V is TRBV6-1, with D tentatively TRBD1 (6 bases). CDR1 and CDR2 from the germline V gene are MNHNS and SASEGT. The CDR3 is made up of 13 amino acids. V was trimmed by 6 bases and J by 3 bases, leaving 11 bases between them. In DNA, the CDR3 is TGTGCCAGCAGCGCCGGGACAAAAGAGACCCAGTACTTC. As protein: CASSAGTKETQYF.

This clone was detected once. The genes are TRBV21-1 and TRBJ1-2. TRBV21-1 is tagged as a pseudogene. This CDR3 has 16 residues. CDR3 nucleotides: TGTGCCAGCAGCAAAGTTGGCGGGAGATCCGGCTATGGCTACACCTTC. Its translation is CASSKVGGRSGYGYTF.

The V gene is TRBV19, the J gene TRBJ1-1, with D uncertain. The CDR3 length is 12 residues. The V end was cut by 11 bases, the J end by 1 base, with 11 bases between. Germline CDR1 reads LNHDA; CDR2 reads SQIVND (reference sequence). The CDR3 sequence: CALNQKNTEAFF. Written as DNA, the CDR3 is TGTGCCTTAAACCAGAAGAACACTGAAGCTTTCTTT. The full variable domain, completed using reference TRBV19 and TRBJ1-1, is DGGITQSPKYLFRKEGQNVTLSCEQNLNHDAMYWYRQDPGQGLRLIYYSQIVNDFQKGDIAEGYSVSREKKESFPLTVTSAQKNPTAFYLCALNQKNTEAFFGQGTRLTVV.

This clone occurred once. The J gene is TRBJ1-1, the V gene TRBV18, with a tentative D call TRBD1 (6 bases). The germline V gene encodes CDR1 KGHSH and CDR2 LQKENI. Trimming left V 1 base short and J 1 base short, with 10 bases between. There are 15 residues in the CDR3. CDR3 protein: CASSPQGVWNTEAFF. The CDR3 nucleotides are TGTGCCAGCTCACCACAGGGGGTTTGGAACACTGAAGCTTTCTTT.

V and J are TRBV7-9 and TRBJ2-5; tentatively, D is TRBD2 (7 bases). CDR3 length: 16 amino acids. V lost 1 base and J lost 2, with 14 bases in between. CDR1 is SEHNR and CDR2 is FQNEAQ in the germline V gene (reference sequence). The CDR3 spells CASSLGRGGGQETQYF. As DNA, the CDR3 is TGTGCCAGCAGCTTAGGACGAGGGGGAGGGCAAGAGACCCAGTACTTC.

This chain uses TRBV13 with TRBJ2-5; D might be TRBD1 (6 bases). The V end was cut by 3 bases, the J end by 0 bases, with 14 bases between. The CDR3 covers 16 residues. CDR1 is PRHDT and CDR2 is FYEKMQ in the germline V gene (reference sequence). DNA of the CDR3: TGTGCCAGCAGCTTCCCGGGGACATCGAACCAAGAGACCCAGTACTTC. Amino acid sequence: CASSFPGTSNQETQYF.

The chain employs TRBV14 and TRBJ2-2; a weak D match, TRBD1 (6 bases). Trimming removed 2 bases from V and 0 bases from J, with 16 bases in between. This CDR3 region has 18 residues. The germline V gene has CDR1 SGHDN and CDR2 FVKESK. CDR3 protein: CASSQLRGSTSNTGELFF. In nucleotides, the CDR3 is TGTGCCAGCAGCCAATTAAGGGGGAGCACGTCGAACACCGGGGAGCTGTTTTTT.

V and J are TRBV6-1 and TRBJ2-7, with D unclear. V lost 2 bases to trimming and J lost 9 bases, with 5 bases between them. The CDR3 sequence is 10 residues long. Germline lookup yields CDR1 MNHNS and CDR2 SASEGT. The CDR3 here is CASSEPVQYF. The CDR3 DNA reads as TGTGCCAGCAGTGAACCGGTGCAGTACTTC.

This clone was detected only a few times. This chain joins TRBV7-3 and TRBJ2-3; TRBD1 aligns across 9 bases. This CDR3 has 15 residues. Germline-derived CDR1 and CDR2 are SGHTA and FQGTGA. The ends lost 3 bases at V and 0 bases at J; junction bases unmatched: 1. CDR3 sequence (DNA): TGTGCCAGCAGCTTCGGGACAGGGAGCACAGATACGCAGTATTTT. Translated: CASSFGTGSTDTQYF.

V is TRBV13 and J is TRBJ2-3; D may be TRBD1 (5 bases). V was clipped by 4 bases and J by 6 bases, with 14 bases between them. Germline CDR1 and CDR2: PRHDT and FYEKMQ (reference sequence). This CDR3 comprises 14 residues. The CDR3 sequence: CASSSPRGADTQYF. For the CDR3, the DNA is TGTGCCAGCAGCTCCCCAAGGGGTGCGGATACGCAGTATTTT.